Following are 7 T cell receptor beta chains from one sample sequenced in a study of blood T cell repertoires in COVID-19. Here immunoSEQ multiplex PCR was the method, and the copy in TCRdb shows in-frame clones only, minus some. The sample yields 100,000 or so clones, 80% seen once. Source material: peripheral blood. These receptor sequences come from a human donor in a cohort sampled during active COVID-19.

This chain uses TRBV10-3 with TRBJ1-2; 7 bases align to TRBD1. The length of the CDR3 is 14 residues. The germline gives CDR1 ENHRY, CDR2 SYGVKD. The J segment lost 4 bases and the V segment lost 6 bases, leaving 8 bases of the junction unmatched. CDR3 DNA sequence: TGTGCCATCAGCAATGACAGGGTGATCTATGGCTACACCTTC. Translating it yields CAISNDRVIYGYTF.

This chain links TRBV27 with TRBJ2-7, with D perhaps matching TRBD2 (5 bases). CDR3 length equals 14 residues. Trimming removed 7 bases from V and 5 bases from J, with 18 bases in between. Germline loops: CDR1 MNHEY, CDR2 SMNVEV (reference sequence). As DNA, the CDR3 is TGTGCCAGCACCCCCACCGGTGGTAGCGACGAGCAGTACTTC. Translation: CASTPTGGSDEQYF.

This clone was picked up a small number of times. V is TRBV18 and J is TRBJ2-1; 8 positions agree with TRBD1. V shed 7 bases and J 6 bases; nucleotides not matched to a gene: 5. The germline V gene encodes CDR1 KGHSH and CDR2 LQKENI. The CDR3 loop spans 13 amino acids. In nucleotides, the CDR3 is TGTGCCAGCTTGGACAGGGACGGCAATGAGCAGTTCTTC. Protein product: CASLDRDGNEQFF.

The V call is TRBV19, the J call TRBJ1-2, with D possibly TRBD1 on 6 matching bases. The CDR3 sequence is 14 residues long. Trimming took 3 bases from V and 7 from J, leaving 15 bases between them. Germline V gene data show CDR1 as LNHDA and CDR2 as SQIVND (reference sequence). CDR3 sequence: CASSMGAGLIGYTF. The CDR3 DNA is TGTGCCAGTAGTATGGGGGCAGGGTTGATTGGCTACACCTTC.

The chain links TRBV28 to TRBJ1-6; D call uncertain. Germline loops: CDR1 MDHEN, CDR2 SYDVKM. V was clipped by 4 bases and J by 3 bases, with 7 bases between them. This CDR3 spans 14 amino acids. The CDR3 coding sequence is TGTGCCAGCAGTTCCAGTTTCTATAATTCACCCCTCCACTTT. This gives the protein CASSSSFYNSPLHF.

This clone came up a few times. V and J are TRBV19 and TRBJ2-1; D possibly corresponds to TRBD2 (6 bases). Per the germline V gene, CDR1 is LNHDA and CDR2 is SQIVND (reference sequence). Trimming cost V 1 base and J 0 bases, with 10 bases left between them. The CDR3 contains 16 residues. The CDR3 sequence: CASSIVSGTSYNEQFF. CDR3 coding DNA: TGTGCCAGTAGTATAGTTAGCGGTACCTCCTACAATGAGCAGTTCTTC.

This clone was observed a few times. The CDR3 region has the DNA TGTGCCAGCAGTGACTCCGGGACTAGCGGGTCAAATACGCAGTATTTT. This translates into CASSDSGTSGSNTQYF. The J gene is TRBJ2-3, the V gene TRBV6-4; TRBD2 agrees at 12 bases. V was clipped by 0 bases and J by 7 bases; unmatched bases: 5. Germline values: CDR1 MRHNA, CDR2 SNTAGT. The CDR3 spans 16 residues.